This record concerns one T cell receptor beta chain sequence. Antigen specificity is unknown. The read ends 3 residues early relative to the CDR3; the germline J gene fills the gap. Germline lookup yields CDR1 SGHRS and CDR2 YFSETQ. The CDR3 extends over 16 amino acids. Trimming cost V 0 bases and J 8 bases; bases outside gene matches: 5. Caucasian heritage predominated among both patients and controls. Blood samples were heparinized, about 4.5 to 9 ml per donor. This sample was taken from a study of T cell clonality in common variable immunodeficiency. General study findings and limits: TCRbeta clonality was increased in CVID versus healthy controls.

TCRdb keeps only in-frame clones here, not all; method: immunoSEQ multiplex PCR. The sample has fewer than 70,000 clones, none seen only once; the top ten hold 1.6%. Sequencing input: peripheral blood mononuclear cells. This clonotype was sampled from a person aged 18 to 75 in good health. The chain joins TRBV5-1 to TRBJ2-1; 13 bases fit TRBD2. The CDR3 bases that were read are TGCGCCAGCAGCTTGGGAGGACTAGCGGGAGATGATGAG. This sequence encodes CASSLGGLAGDDE. The full-length CDR3 reads as CASSLGGLAGDDEQFF.